The 10 T cell receptor beta chains given below trace back to one sample, sequenced in a study of cytomegalovirus exposure and HLA in healthy donors. PCR primers comprised 60 Vbeta and 13 Jbeta primers. The assay was immunoSEQ multiplex PCR, and TCRdb's table has in-frame clones only and misses some. The data contain around 140,000 clones, 75% to 85% of them singletons. The sample comprised PBMCs. The origin of the receptors is a woman aged 18 to 35 in good health and CMV-seropositive.

The CDR3 reads CASRVTSGGFYEQYF. In DNA, the CDR3 is TGTGCCAGCAGGGTGACTAGCGGGGGTTTCTACGAGCAGTACTTC. The chain recombines TRBV27 with TRBJ2-7, with TRBD2 matching 12 bases. Per germline, CDR1 MNHEY and CDR2 SMNVEV (reference sequence). Germline trimming cut 6 bases from V and 3 bases from J; bases unmatched to any gene: 6. CDR3 length: 15 residues.

This clone was seen only once. The chain is built from TRBV7-6 and TRBJ2-2; the D gene is possibly TRBD1 (6 bases). CDR3 length: 16 amino acids. Germline V lookup: CDR1 SGHVS, CDR2 FNYEAQ. V lost 4 bases to trimming and J lost 6 bases, with 18 bases between them. This chain's CDR3 is CASSSTGSPQAGELFF. The CDR3 DNA reads as TGTGCCAGCAGCTCCACAGGGAGCCCACAGGCCGGGGAGCTGTTTTTT.

This sequence joins TRBV10-2 and TRBJ2-5; 14 nucleotides match TRBD2. V shed 8 bases and J 2 bases; nucleotides not matched to a gene: 4. Per germline, CDR1 WSHSY and CDR2 SAAADI. The CDR3 sequence is 15 residues long. The CDR3 loop is CASAGLAGGQETQYF. The DNA of the CDR3 is TGCGCCAGCGCTGGACTAGCGGGGGGACAAGAGACCCAGTACTTC.

The gene calls are TRBV5-1 and TRBJ1-4, with D maybe TRBD1 (5 bases). This CDR3 is built from 15 residues. Deletions cut 4 bases from V and 4 bases from J, with 14 bases between. CDR1 SGHRS and CDR2 YFSETQ come from the germline V gene. DNA for the CDR3: TGCGCCAGCAGCAGCGGGGGAGGAAATAATGAAAAACTGTTTTTT. Amino acid sequence: CASSSGGGNNEKLFF.

The CDR3 DNA is TGTGCCAGCATCCTCGAGAGGGCCCGGGCTTCTCCAGATACGCAGTATTTT. This sequence encodes CASILERARASPDTQYF. The rearrangement joins TRBV2 to TRBJ2-3; possible D gene TRBD2, 5 bases. The CDR3 spans 17 residues. The germline gives CDR1 SNHLY, CDR2 FYNNEI. The V gene lost 7 bases and the J gene lost 4 bases, with 24 bases spanning the gap.

The rearrangement joins TRBV5-1 to TRBJ2-5; D remains ambiguous. The CDR3 runs 17 residues. Germline V lookup: CDR1 SGHRS, CDR2 YFSETQ. Trimming pared 3 bases from V and 4 bases from J, leaving 22 bases between. CDR3 in DNA: TGCGCCAGCAGCTCCGCGCGACAAATGGTCCGGATAGAGACCCAGTACTTC. The encoded protein is CASSSARQMVRIETQYF.

The rearrangement links TRBV7-9 to TRBJ1-1; D uncertain. The CDR3 spans 14 residues. The V end lost 1 base, the J end lost 1 base, and 7 bases lay between the germline ends. CDR1 and CDR2 from the germline V gene are SEHNR and FQNEAQ (reference sequence). The CDR3: CASSLGHRNTEAFF. The CDR3, as DNA: TGTGCCAGCAGCTTAGGCCACAGGAACACTGAAGCTTTCTTT.

This clone has ten or more counts. The chain recombines TRBV5-5 with TRBJ2-2, with D tentatively TRBD1 (5 bases). Trimming took 4 bases from V and 0 from J, leaving 13 bases between them. The CDR3 runs 16 residues. In germline, CDR1 is SGHKS, CDR2 YYEKEE (reference sequence). The CDR3 sequence: CASSPVAGSNTGELFF. CDR3 in DNA: TGTGCCAGCAGCCCGGTGGCAGGGTCGAACACCGGGGAGCTGTTTTTT.

The V call is TRBV5-4, the J call TRBJ1-1; a possible D gene is TRBD1 (6 bases). Trimming left V 5 bases short and J 1 base short, with 12 bases between. The germline gives CDR1 SGHNT, CDR2 YYREEE (reference sequence). The CDR3 length is 14 residues. CDR3 loop: CASRPGTPNTEAFF. CDR3 DNA sequence: TGTGCCAGCAGGCCTGGGACACCGAACACTGAAGCTTTCTTT.

The V gene is TRBV9, the J gene TRBJ2-3, with D maybe TRBD2 (5 bases). V was shortened by 3 bases and J by 5 bases, with 10 bases between the two germline ends. Germline lookup yields CDR1 SGDLS and CDR2 YYNGEE. This CDR3 is 13 amino acids long. The CDR3 DNA reads as TGTGCCAGCAGCGGGACTGGCCTAGATACGCAGTATTTT. Translation gives CASSGTGLDTQYF.